Following are 14 T cell receptor beta chains from one sample sequenced in a study of breast tumors, draining lymph nodes, adjacent tissues. A single record per CDR3 protein comes from TCRdb applying MiXCR to the multiplex PCR reads. Of some 230,000 distinct CDR3 sequences in the sample, under 35% are singletons; the top ten hold approximately 3.7%. The lymph nodes were axillary draining lymph nodes from breast cancer patients. The specimen was axillary lymph node tissue. Receptors originate from a female donor with breast cancer. Some clones in this sample may be carry-over from other donors' samples.

V gene TRBV4-3 combines with J gene TRBJ2-1; perhaps TRBD2 as D (5 bases). Germline CDR1 LGHNA, CDR2 YSLEER. The CDR3 is 14 amino acids. V was clipped by 0 bases and J by 8 bases, with 11 bases between them. The CDR3 DNA is TGCGCCAGCAGCCAAGATAAAAACGGGGATGAGCAGTTCTTC. Its translation: CASSQDKNGDEQFF.

Many counts were recorded for this clonotype. The V and J genes are TRBV28 and TRBJ2-7; TRBD2 agrees at 9 bases. Germline CDR1 and CDR2: MDHEN and SYDVKM. The CDR3 is 16 residues long. V lost 5 bases and J lost 3; bases outside the gene matches: 11. The CDR3 bases are TGTGCCAGCAGTCCTTTGACTAGCGGATTAAGCTACGAGCAGTACTTC. It is translated as CASSPLTSGLSYEQYF.

This clonotype was picked up a small number of times. The rearrangement links TRBV6-5 to TRBJ1-2; TRBD1 is a possible D gene (5 bases). Germline V gene sequence: CDR1 MNHEY, CDR2 SVGAGI. This CDR3 contains 15 residues. V lost 5 bases and J lost 4, with 17 bases in between. The CDR3 nucleotides are TGTGCCAGCAGTCACGTTAGGGGATCCCCCTATGGCTACACCTTC. Translated, it gives CASSHVRGSPYGYTF.

This chain connects TRBV5-4 to TRBJ2-1; D call uncertain. Germline CDR1 reads SGHNT; CDR2 reads YYREEE (reference sequence). Trimming took off 4 bases at V and 9 bases at J, with 11 bases between the two ends. The CDR3 extends over 12 amino acids. As DNA, the CDR3 is TGTGCCAGCAGCCGCCCCATGGGTGAGCAGTTCTTC. This codes for CASSRPMGEQFF.

Ten or more counts support this clonotype. V and J are TRBV5-1 and TRBJ1-2; 7 bases map to TRBD1. Trimming removed 2 bases from V and 3 bases from J; junction bases left unmatched: 4. Germline values: CDR1 SGHRS, CDR2 YFSETQ. The CDR3 length is 14 residues. CDR3 coding DNA: TGCGCCAGCAGCTTCTCTACAGGGGACTATGGCTACACCTTC. Amino acid sequence: CASSFSTGDYGYTF.

In its sample, this clonotype was seen many times. The chain couples TRBV4-1 to TRBJ2-7; the D gene is possibly TRBD2 (6 bases). There are 16 residues in the CDR3. V lost 0 bases and J lost 2, with 14 bases in between. The V gene's germline CDR1 is MGHRA and CDR2 YSYEKL. Here the CDR3 DNA reads TGCGCCAGCAGCCAAGAGCGGGGTGGAAGCACCTACGAGCAGTACTTC. It translates to CASSQERGGSTYEQYF.

The genes are TRBV3-1 and TRBJ2-1, with 10 bases identical to TRBD2. V shed 0 bases and J 7 bases; nucleotides not matched to a gene: 9. The CDR3 is made up of 17 amino acids. Germline CDR1 reads LGHDT; CDR2 reads YNNKEL (reference sequence). CDR3 in amino acids: CASSQDRLAGAGNEQFF. Here the CDR3 DNA reads TGTGCCAGCAGCCAAGATCGGCTAGCGGGGGCTGGGAATGAGCAGTTCTTC.

This clonotype was detected a few times. Since a much larger clone is just one base distant, this may be a read error. This chain uses TRBV5-1 with TRBJ1-5, with 10 bases that match TRBD1. The CDR3 has 14 residues. Unmatched junction bases numbered 6, after V lost 2 bases and J lost 10 bases. Germline V gives CDR1 SGHRS, CDR2 YFSETQ. CDR3 sequence reads: CASSFGQGGHPQHF. The DNA for the CDR3 is TGCGCCAGCAGCTTCGGACAGGGGGGCCACCCCCAGCATTTT.

This clonotype was counted at least ten times. The chain joins TRBV4-1 to TRBJ2-7, with unresolved D. The V gene's germline CDR1 is MGHRA and CDR2 YSYEKL. The CDR3 is made up of 13 amino acids. V shed 1 base and J shed 7 bases, with 11 bases lying between them. The CDR3 loop reads CASSQGAQGEQYF. The DNA of the CDR3 is TGCGCCAGCAGCCAAGGGGCCCAAGGGGAGCAGTACTTC.

In this sample, this clonotype turned up many times. One end of the junction is discordant with germline, which a read error may explain. The CDR3 sequence is CASSLMVASNYGYPF. The CDR3 nucleotides read TGTGCCAGCAGCTTAATGGTCGCCAGCAACTATGGCTACCCCTTC. The chain couples TRBV7-9 to TRBJ1-2; no clear D gene. This CDR3 has 15 amino acids. CDR1 is SEHNR and CDR2 is FQNEAQ in the germline V gene (reference sequence).

The V and J genes are TRBV5-1 and TRBJ2-1, with 7 bases matching TRBD2. CDR1 and CDR2 from the germline V gene are SGHRS and YFSETQ. The junction had 17 bases not matched to a gene; V was cut back by 4 bases and J by 7 bases. The CDR3 extends over 17 amino acids. The CDR3 DNA sequence: TGCGCCAGCAGCCACCAGGTGGGGGGGGGTGGTTGGAATGAGCAGTTCTTC. Translated, it gives CASSHQVGGGGWNEQFF.

The chain is built from TRBV12-3 or TRBV12-4 and TRBJ2-6, with a tentative D call TRBD2 (5 bases). The CDR3 is 14 amino acids. With 8 bases removed from V and 3 bases from J, the gap between germline ends came to 11 bases. In DNA form, the CDR3 reads TGTGCCAGCGGTAGCAGCGGTGGGGCCAACGTCCTGACTTTC. As protein: CASGSSGGANVLTF.

In its sample, this clonotype was seen many times. This rearrangement joins TRBV12-3 or TRBV12-4 to TRBJ1-4; D remains ambiguous. This CDR3 has 13 amino acids. V gave up 8 bases and J gave up 5 bases, with 12 bases separating them. CDR3 coding DNA: TGTGCCAGCGGTTGGACGGCAAATGAAAAACTGTTTTTT. It translates to CASGWTANEKLFF.

This sequence joins TRBV7-8 and TRBJ1-4; D is unclear. V was shortened by 4 bases and J by 5 bases, with 17 bases between the two germline ends. The CDR3 totals 16 residues. Germline CDR1 SGHVS, CDR2 FQNEAQ. CDR3 sequence (DNA): TGTGCCAGCAGCTCAGACCATCTATCATACAATGAAAAACTGTTTTTT. Residues: CASSSDHLSYNEKLFF.